Each of the 30 T cell receptor beta chains below was sequenced from the same sample in a study of blood T cell repertoires in COVID-19. Some clones are missing from TCRdb's copy, which holds only in-frame ones; the method was immunoSEQ multiplex PCR. There are a few hundred thousand clones in the sample; around 85% occur only once, and 0.85% to 0.9% lies in the top ten. The sequencing sample was made of peripheral blood. The receptors derive from a human donor with COVID-19, enrolled during active disease. The donor label of this sample is uncertain.

This rearrangement joins TRBV10-3 to TRBJ2-2; TRBD1 aligns across 7 bases. The CDR3 covers 16 residues. The germline V gene has CDR1 ENHRY and CDR2 SYGVKD. V dropped 10 bases and J dropped 0; count of bases not matched to a gene: 11. DNA for the CDR3: TGTGCCAGTAACCCCCGGGGACAGACGAACACCGGGGAGCTGTTTTTT. Translation gives CASNPRGQTNTGELFF.

This clone came up a few times. CDR3 sequence: CASSESVGLMYGYTF. The CDR3 coding sequence is TGTGCCAGCAGTGAATCAGTGGGGCTAATGTATGGCTACACCTTC. The V gene is TRBV6-1, the J gene TRBJ1-2, with a weak D call TRBD1 (5 bases). There are 15 residues in the CDR3. V was clipped by 2 bases and J by 5 bases, with 15 bases between them. CDR1 is MNHNS, CDR2 SASEGT, per germline.

This rearrangement joins TRBV12-3 or TRBV12-4 to TRBJ2-1; TRBD2 aligns across 8 bases. The CDR3 is 13 amino acids. With V trimmed by 7 bases and J by 3 bases, 2 bases remained unmatched. The CDR3 bases are TGTGCCAGCAAGCGGGAGTACTACAATGAGCAGTTCTTC. Amino acid sequence: CASKREYYNEQFF.

The CDR3 DNA reads as TGTGCCAGCAGTTACTCGGGACAGGGGGCGTTCAATCAGCCCCAGCATTTT. Protein product: CASSYSGQGAFNQPQHF. The rearrangement links TRBV6-8 to TRBJ1-5, with 12 positions matching TRBD1. The length of the CDR3 is 17 residues. Germline CDR1 and CDR2: MNHGY and SAAAGT. The J segment lost 3 bases and the V segment lost 0 bases, leaving 3 bases of the junction unmatched.

The count of this clone is one. J is TRBJ2-1 and V is TRBV7-8, with 8 bases aligning to TRBD2. J lost 7 bases, V lost 5 bases, and 13 bases had no gene match. CDR3 length equals 16 residues. The germline gives CDR1 SGHVS, CDR2 FQNEAQ. The CDR3 sequence: CASSALTGLVDNEQFF. The CDR3 nucleotides are TGTGCCAGCAGCGCCTTGACGGGACTAGTAGATAATGAGCAGTTCTTC.

Concerning this clone: The CDR3 does not close with the conserved phenylalanine or tryptophan, likely indicating a read error. It is unclear where the CDR3 begins or ends on the DNA, so no DNA is shown, and the CDR3 is as TCRdb lists it. V is TRBV30 and J is TRBJ2-3; the table's D gene call, TRBD2, was not cross checked with the DNA. Counting both end residues, the CDR3 totals 15 amino acids. Germline-derived CDR1 and CDR2 are GTSNPN and SVGIG (reference sequence). The CDR3 is CAWSVGGHGLAGVLS.

The chain carries TRBV20-1 and TRBJ2-1; D may be TRBD2 (6 bases). The CDR3 sequence is 11 residues long. V shed 7 bases and J shed 5 bases, with 9 bases lying between them. Germline values: CDR1 DFQATT, CDR2 SNEGSKA (reference sequence). The CDR3 loop reads CSGRGDNEQFF. The CDR3 nucleotides read TGCAGTGGGCGGGGTGACAATGAGCAGTTCTTC.

V gene TRBV19 combines with J gene TRBJ2-1; 8 nucleotides agree with TRBD2. This CDR3 spans 14 amino acids. V was pared by 6 bases and J by 8 bases, with 9 bases of the junction left unmatched. The germline CDR1 and CDR2 sequences are LNHDA and SQIVND (reference sequence). This chain's CDR3 is CASRAGGAKYEQFF. CDR3 sequence (DNA): TGTGCCAGTAGGGCGGGGGGAGCCAAATATGAGCAGTTCTTC.

The chain recombines TRBV2 with TRBJ2-5, with TRBD1 matching 11 bases. Per germline, CDR1 SNHLY and CDR2 FYNNEI. This CDR3 comprises 15 residues. V dropped 6 bases and J dropped 5; count of bases not matched to a gene: 8. For the CDR3, the DNA is TGTGCCAGCAGAAGGGACAGGGGGGAGTGGGAGACCCAGTACTTC. Its protein product is CASRRDRGEWETQYF.

The V and J genes are TRBV20-1 and TRBJ1-2; 7 bases are a match to TRBD1. V gave up 3 bases and J gave up 8 bases; unmatched junction bases: 9. The CDR3 covers 13 residues. The V gene's germline CDR1 is DFQATT and CDR2 SNEGSKA (reference sequence). The CDR3 here is CSASTGASGGYTF. The CDR3 nucleotides are TGCAGTGCTAGTACAGGGGCAAGCGGAGGCTACACCTTC.

The chain joins TRBV4-3 to TRBJ1-1; tentatively, D is TRBD1 (5 bases). The CDR3 has 15 residues. Trimming stripped 1 base from V and 4 bases from J, with 13 bases between. CDR1 is LGHNA, CDR2 YSLEER, per germline. The CDR3 DNA sequence: TGCGCCAGCAGCCAAGGCCCAGGGAGGGCCACTGAAGCTTTCTTT. It encodes CASSQGPGRATEAFF.

The chain uses TRBV6-5 and TRBJ1-2, with a weak D call TRBD1 (5 bases). Germline-derived CDR1 and CDR2 are MNHEY and SVGAGI. V was pared by 6 bases and J by 8 bases, with 19 bases between. This CDR3 comprises 14 residues. For the CDR3, the DNA is TGTGCCAGCAGCCGGACACCGGAGGGAGCAGGCTACACCTTC. This gives the protein CASSRTPEGAGYTF.

The chain employs TRBV2 and TRBJ1-4; the match to TRBD1 covers 9 bases. The CDR3 loop spans 13 amino acids. Germline lookup yields CDR1 SNHLY and CDR2 FYNNEI. V was clipped by 6 bases and J by 5 bases; unmatched bases: 1. CDR3 nucleotides: TGTGCCAGCAGAGGACAGGGGAATGAAAAACTGTTTTTT. Protein: CASRGQGNEKLFF.

The rearrangement links TRBV29-1 to TRBJ1-4; D might be TRBD1 (5 bases). This CDR3 region has 14 residues. The germline V gene has CDR1 SQVTM and CDR2 ANQGSEA. V was pared by 3 bases and J by 8 bases, with 16 bases between. The CDR3 sequence: CSVDVAGGGEKLFF. The CDR3 bases are TGCAGCGTTGACGTAGCCGGGGGTGGAGAAAAACTGTTTTTT.

This chain links TRBV3-1 (or the pseudogene TRBV3-2) with TRBJ2-3; TRBD1 might be the D (6 bases). The CDR3 is made up of 14 amino acids. Trimming removed 1 base from V and 5 bases from J, with 10 bases in between. Germline CDR1 LGHDT, CDR2 YNNKEL (reference sequence). This chain's CDR3 is CASSQVQGIDTQYF. DNA of the CDR3: TGTGCCAGCAGCCAAGTCCAGGGGATAGATACGCAGTATTTT.

The genes are TRBV5-5 and TRBJ1-1; 9 bases are a match to TRBD1. CDR3 length: 14 amino acids. Trimming removed 3 bases from V and 3 bases from J; junction bases left unmatched: 3. In germline, CDR1 is SGHKS, CDR2 YYEKEE (reference sequence). The CDR3 bases are TGTGCCAGCAGCTCCCGGGACAGGGACACTGAAGCTTTCTTT. As protein: CASSSRDRDTEAFF.

This chain links TRBV28 with TRBJ2-1, with 9 bases that match TRBD2. The germline V gene encodes CDR1 MDHEN and CDR2 SYDVKM. J lost 7 bases, V lost 7 bases, and 14 bases had no gene match. The CDR3 has 16 residues. CDR3 loop: CASTLGLAGLRNEQFF. For the CDR3, the DNA is TGTGCCAGCACCCTCGGGCTAGCGGGACTCCGTAATGAGCAGTTCTTC. The whole variable domain, filled in from reference TRBV28 and TRBJ2-1, reads DVKVTQSSRYLVKRTGEKVFLECVQDMDHENMFWYRQDPGLGLRLIYFSYDVKMKEKGDIPEGYSVSREKKERFSLILESASTNQTSMYLCASTLGLAGLRNEQFFGPGTRLTVL.

The V gene is TRBV4-3, the J gene TRBJ2-3; 7 positions match TRBD2. Trimming took 2 bases from V and 1 from J; bases not matched to a gene: 9. The CDR3 spans 17 residues. Germline V lookup: CDR1 LGHNA, CDR2 YSLEER. CDR3 DNA: TGCGCCAGCAGCCAACATTATTCTAGCGGCCGCACAGATACGCAGTATTTT. Its translation is CASSQHYSSGRTDTQYF.

A note on this clone: This sample includes further DNA sequences coding for the same CDR3. The chain couples TRBV12-3 or TRBV12-4 to TRBJ2-3; no definite D call. The CDR3 totals 12 residues. Deletions cut 3 bases from V and 3 bases from J, with 4 bases between. CDR3 sequence: CASSFLTDTQYF. For the CDR3, the DNA is TGTGCCAGCAGTTTCTTAACAGATACGCAGTATTTT.

This chain uses TRBV7-2 with TRBJ1-5, with D maybe TRBD1 (5 bases). The CDR3 spans 16 residues. Germline V gene lookup returns CDR1 SGHTA and CDR2 FQGNSA. The V and J ends lost 3 bases and 2 bases respectively, with 14 bases between them. In DNA, the CDR3 is TGTGCCAGCAGCTTCGTGGTCCTAGGGGGCAATCAGCCCCAGCATTTT. The encoded protein is CASSFVVLGGNQPQHF.

CDR3 sequence: CASSPPGGPQYF. CDR3 nucleotide sequence: TGTGCCAGCAGCCCTCCGGGGGGGCCCCAGTACTTC. The chain links TRBV7-3 to TRBJ2-5; 8 nucleotides line up with TRBD2. Per the germline V gene, CDR1 is SGHTA and CDR2 is FQGTGA. The length of the CDR3 is 12 residues. J was trimmed by 9 bases and V by 5 bases; bases with no gene match: 5.

This rearrangement joins TRBV5-6 to TRBJ1-3; unclear D gene. The V gene's germline CDR1 is SGHDT and CDR2 YYEEEE. Deletions cut 4 bases from V and 2 bases from J, with 19 bases between. The CDR3 runs 17 residues. As DNA, the CDR3 is TGTGCCAGCAGCCTTTCAAGGGAGGATTACCCTGGAAACACCATATATTTT. It translates to CASSLSREDYPGNTIYF.

This sequence joins TRBV6-5 and TRBJ2-7, with D perhaps TRBD1 (7 bases). This CDR3 spans 13 amino acids. V was shortened by 7 bases and J by 5 bases, with 15 bases between the two germline ends. The V gene's germline CDR1 is MNHEY and CDR2 SVGAGI. As DNA, the CDR3 is TGTGCCAGCACCAGGGGGGTTCTGGACGAGCAGTACTTC. It translates to CASTRGVLDEQYF.

The chain couples TRBV28 to TRBJ2-7; TRBD1 agrees at 7 bases. Germline-derived CDR1 and CDR2 are MDHEN and SYDVKM. The ends lost 5 bases at V and 4 bases at J; junction bases unmatched: 5. The CDR3 contains 13 residues. The CDR3 coding sequence is TGTGCCAGCAGTCGGACAGGCCTTTACGAGCAGTACTTC. It yields the protein CASSRTGLYEQYF.

The V call is TRBV21-1, the J call TRBJ1-5. TRBV21-1 is termed a pseudogene. This CDR3 spans 15 amino acids. The CDR3 sequence: CASSKRGGSNQPQHF. CDR3 nucleotides: TGTGCCAGCAGCAAGCGCGGGGGAAGCAATCAGCCCCAGCATTTT.

V and J are TRBV29-1 and TRBJ2-5; D possibly corresponds to TRBD2 (6 bases). The CDR3 has 12 residues. The germline CDR1 and CDR2 sequences are SQVTM and ANQGSEA. V shed 7 bases and J shed 2 bases, with 11 bases lying between them. CDR3 sequence (DNA): TGCAGCGCCGGGAGACAGCAAGAGACCCAGTACTTC. Protein: CSAGRQQETQYF.

With respect to this clone: The same CDR3 is also encoded by other DNA sequences in this sample. This chain links TRBV27 with TRBJ1-2, with TRBD1 as a possible D gene (5 bases). Looked up from germline, CDR1 is MNHEY and CDR2 is SMNVEV (reference sequence). This CDR3 has 13 amino acids. The V end was cut by 5 bases, the J end by 5 bases, with 12 bases between. CDR3 sequence: CASSPQGPYGYTF. The CDR3 nucleotides are TGTGCCAGCAGTCCTCAGGGCCCATATGGCTACACCTTC.

The CDR3 sequence is CASSYSPNTGELFF. The CDR3 DNA is TGTGCCAGCAGTTACTCTCCTAACACCGGGGAGCTGTTTTTT. The rearrangement links TRBV6-2 or TRBV6-3 to TRBJ2-2; D remains unclear. There are 14 residues in the CDR3. The germline V gene encodes CDR1 MNHEY and CDR2 SVGEGT. V lost 0 bases, J lost 2 bases, and 4 bases lay in between.

The rearrangement joins TRBV7-6 to TRBJ1-2; 7 bases map to TRBD1. The CDR3 loop spans 13 amino acids. The ends lost 4 bases at V and 6 bases at J; junction bases unmatched: 5. Germline V gene data show CDR1 as SGHVS and CDR2 as FNYEAQ. In nucleotides, the CDR3 is TGTGCCAGCAGCTCCGGACAGGCGAATGGCTACACCTTC. This sequence encodes CASSSGQANGYTF.

The chain uses TRBV28 and TRBJ2-1; weak D call: TRBD2 (5 bases). CDR1 and CDR2 (germline): MDHEN, SYDVKM. CDR3 length: 11 residues. Trimming cost V 8 bases and J 7 bases, with 9 bases left between them. The CDR3 DNA follows: TGTGCCAGCGGACTGCTGAATGAGCAGTTCTTC. Translating gives CASGLLNEQFF.